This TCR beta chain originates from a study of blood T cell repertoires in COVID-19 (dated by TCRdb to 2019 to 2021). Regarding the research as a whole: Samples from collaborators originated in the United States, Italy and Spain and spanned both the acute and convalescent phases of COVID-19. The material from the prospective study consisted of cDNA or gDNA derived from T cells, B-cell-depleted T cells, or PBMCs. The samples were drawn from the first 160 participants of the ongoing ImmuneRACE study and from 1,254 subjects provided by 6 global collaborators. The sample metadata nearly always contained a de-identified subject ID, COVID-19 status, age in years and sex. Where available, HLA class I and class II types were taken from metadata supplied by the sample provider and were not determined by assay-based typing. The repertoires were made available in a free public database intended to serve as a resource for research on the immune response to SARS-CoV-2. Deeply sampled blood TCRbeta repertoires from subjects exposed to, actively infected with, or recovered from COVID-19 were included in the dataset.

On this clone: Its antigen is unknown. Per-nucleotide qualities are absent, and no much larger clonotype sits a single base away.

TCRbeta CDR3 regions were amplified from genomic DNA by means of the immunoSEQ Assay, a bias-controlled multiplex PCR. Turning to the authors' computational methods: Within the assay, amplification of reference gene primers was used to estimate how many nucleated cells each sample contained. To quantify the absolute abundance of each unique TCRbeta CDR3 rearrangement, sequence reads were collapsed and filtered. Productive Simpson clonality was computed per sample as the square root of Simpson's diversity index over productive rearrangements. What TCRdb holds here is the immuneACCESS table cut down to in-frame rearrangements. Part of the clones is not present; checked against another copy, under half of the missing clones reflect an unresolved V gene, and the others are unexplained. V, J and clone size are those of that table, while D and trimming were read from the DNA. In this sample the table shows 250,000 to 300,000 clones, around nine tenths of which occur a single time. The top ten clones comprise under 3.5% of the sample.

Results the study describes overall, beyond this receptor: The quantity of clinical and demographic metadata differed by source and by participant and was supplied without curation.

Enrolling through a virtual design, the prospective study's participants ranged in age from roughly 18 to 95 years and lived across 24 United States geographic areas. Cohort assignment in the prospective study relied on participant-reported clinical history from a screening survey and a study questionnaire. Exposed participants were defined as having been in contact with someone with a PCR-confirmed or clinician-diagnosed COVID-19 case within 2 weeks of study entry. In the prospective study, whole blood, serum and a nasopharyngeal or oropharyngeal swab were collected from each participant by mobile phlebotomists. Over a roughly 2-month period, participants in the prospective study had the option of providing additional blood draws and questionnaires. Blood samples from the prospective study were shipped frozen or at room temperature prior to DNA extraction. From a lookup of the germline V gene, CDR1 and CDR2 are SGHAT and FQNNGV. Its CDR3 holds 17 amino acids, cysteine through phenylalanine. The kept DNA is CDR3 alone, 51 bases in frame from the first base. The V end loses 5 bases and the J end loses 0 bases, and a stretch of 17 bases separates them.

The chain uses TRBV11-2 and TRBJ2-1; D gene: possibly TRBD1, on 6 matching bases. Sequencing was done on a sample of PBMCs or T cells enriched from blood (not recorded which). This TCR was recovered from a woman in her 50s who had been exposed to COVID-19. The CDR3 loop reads CASSPGTRWSSYNEQFF. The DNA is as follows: TGTGCCAGCAGCCCCGGGACACGGTGGAGCTCCTACAATGAGCAGTTCTTC.